The clone carrying this T cell receptor beta chain was found many times. What it binds is not known. V shed 2 bases and J shed 3 bases, with 17 bases lying between them. This CDR3 has 16 amino acids. Germline-derived CDR1 and CDR2 are SGHVS and FQNEAQ. This sample stems from a study of CD8+CD57+ T cells in acquired aplastic anemia. Study-level background: Sorted CD4+ and CD8+ cell DNA averaged approximately 3.4 ug. Overall study results and limits: Roughly 31 CD8+ CDR3 sequences occurred in both the patients and the controls.

Genomic DNA, the template, was used for profiling of the TCR beta VDJ and CDR3. TCRdb fed the reads into MiXCR, producing one record per CDR3 protein. The repertoire holds a few hundred thousand distinct CDR3 sequences, with approximately 33% as singletons. All patients picked for sequencing had shown, by flow cytometry, an expansion of CD8+CD57+ cells. A severe acquired aplastic anemia diagnosis applied to all patients. The TCR originated in a human donor with aplastic anemia. Sequencing was performed on sorted CD4+, CD8+, or CD8+CD57+ T cells (not recorded which) from PBMCs. The genes are TRBV7-8 and TRBJ2-7, with D uncertain. CDR3 sequence reads: CASSLSRTALGYEQYF. The CDR3 DNA sequence: TGTGCCAGCAGCTTATCCAGGACGGCCTTGGGCTACGAGCAGTACTTC.